The 14 T cell receptor beta chains below come from one sample, sequenced in a study of identical twins. TCRdb reanalysed the 5' RACE reads using MiXCR and keeps one entry per CDR3 protein. The repertoire holds 400,000 to 650,000 distinct CDR3 sequences, with less than 25% as singletons. A further study also used this sample, focusing on T cells expressing NK-cell markers.

The sample comprised CD4+ T cells sorted from blood. Receptor source: a woman aged 18-35 years in good health.

The chain joins TRBV20-1 to TRBJ2-7; tentative D call: TRBD2 (5 bases). V lost 3 bases, J lost 3 bases, and 12 bases lay in between. The CDR3 runs 13 residues. Per the germline V gene, CDR1 is DFQATT and CDR2 is SNEGSKA (reference sequence). CDR3 nucleotide sequence: TGCAGTGCTAGCGAGAGGGTCGGCTACGAGCAGTACTTC. Translated: CSASERVGYEQYF.

The chain employs TRBV20-1 and TRBJ2-7; TRBD2 matches at 13 bases. The CDR3 is 14 residues long. Looked up from germline, CDR1 is DFQATT and CDR2 is SNEGSKA (reference sequence). V dropped 1 base and J dropped 4; count of bases not matched to a gene: 1. CDR3 sequence: CSARGTSGSYEQYF. CDR3 coding DNA: TGCAGTGCTAGAGGGACTAGCGGGAGTTACGAGCAGTACTTC.

Worth noting for this clonotype: An end of the junction differs from the germline gene, which may be a read error. J is TRBJ1-1 and V is TRBV5-1, with 7 positions matching TRBD1. The CDR3 is 13 amino acids. Per germline, CDR1 SGHRS and CDR2 YFSETQ. The chain's CDR3 is CASSSQGNAEAFF. In DNA form, the CDR3 reads TGCGCCAGCAGCTCACAGGGGAACGCTGAAGCTTTCTTT.

This chain links TRBV5-4 with TRBJ2-3, with 11 bases identical to TRBD1. This CDR3 region has 13 residues. V gave up 8 bases and J gave up 3 bases; unmatched junction bases: 2. The germline V gene encodes CDR1 SGHNT and CDR2 YYREEE (reference sequence). The CDR3 DNA sequence: TGTGCCAGTGGGGACAGGGGGACAGATACGCAGTATTTT. Its translation: CASGDRGTDTQYF.

This clonotype was picked up a small number of times. The chain carries TRBV20-1 and TRBJ2-1; no definite D call. V was shortened by 5 bases and J by 0 bases, with 17 bases between the two germline ends. The CDR3 sequence is 16 residues long. Germline CDR1 is DFQATT and CDR2 is SNEGSKA (reference sequence). The CDR3 nucleotides read TGCAGTGCTTACGGCGGTGACGCGAGCTCCTACAATGAGCAGTTCTTC. It encodes CSAYGGDASSYNEQFF.

The chain joins TRBV10-1 to TRBJ2-3; D is uncertain. The CDR3 spans 12 residues. V lost 0 bases and J 10 bases, leaving 8 bases between the germline ends. Germline V gene sequence: CDR1 WNHNN, CDR2 SYGVQD (reference sequence). The CDR3 loop reads CASSESTFAQYF. CDR3 DNA: TGCGCCAGCAGTGAGTCGACTTTTGCGCAGTATTTT.

The chain uses TRBV12-3 or TRBV12-4 and TRBJ2-7, with 10 bases lining up with TRBD2. The CDR3 is 17 amino acids. V lost 4 bases, J lost 5 bases, and 14 bases stayed unmatched. The CDR3 here is CASSWGGVKREGDEQYF. CDR3 nucleotide sequence: TGTGCCAGCAGTTGGGGGGGGGTTAAGCGGGAGGGCGACGAGCAGTACTTC.

V and J are TRBV5-1 and TRBJ2-5; tentative D call: TRBD2 (5 bases). CDR1 SGHRS and CDR2 YFSETQ come from the germline V gene. The V end lost 0 bases, the J end lost 1 base, and 13 bases lay between the germline ends. The CDR3 sequence is 16 residues long. The CDR3 reads CASSLGVGRGQETQYF. The DNA of the CDR3 is TGCGCCAGCAGCTTGGGGGTGGGTCGGGGCCAAGAGACCCAGTACTTC. The variable domain in full, completed from reference TRBV5-1 and TRBJ2-5, reads KAGVTQTPRYLIKTRGQQVTLSCSPISGHRSVSWYQQTPGQGLQFLFEYFSETQRNKGNFPGRFSGRQFSNSRSEMNVSTLELGDSALYLCASSLGVGRGQETQYFGPGTRLLVL.

This clonotype has just a few counts. The chain joins TRBV5-1 to TRBJ2-2, with 7 bases that match TRBD1. The CDR3 has 14 amino acids. Per germline, CDR1 SGHRS and CDR2 YFSETQ. With V trimmed by 3 bases and J by 5 bases, 4 bases remained unmatched. CDR3 amino acids: CASSSGTDTGELFF. In DNA, the CDR3 is TGCGCCAGCAGCTCCGGGACAGATACCGGGGAGCTGTTTTTT. The full variable domain, its missing parts supplied by reference TRBV5-1 and TRBJ2-2, is KAGVTQTPRYLIKTRGQQVTLSCSPISGHRSVSWYQQTPGQGLQFLFEYFSETQRNKGNFPGRFSGRQFSNSRSEMNVSTLELGDSALYLCASSSGTDTGELFFGEGSRLTVL.

J is TRBJ1-3 and V is TRBV12-3 or TRBV12-4, with no clear D. V was clipped by 3 bases and J by 5 bases, with 8 bases between them. The length of the CDR3 is 13 residues. The CDR3 DNA sequence: TGTGCCAGCAGTTTGTCCGGTAGAAACACCATATATTTT. This codes for CASSLSGRNTIYF.

The J gene is TRBJ2-7, the V gene TRBV7-9; 9 bases match TRBD1. The germline V gene encodes CDR1 SEHNR and CDR2 FQNEAQ (reference sequence). This CDR3 comprises 16 residues. V dropped 5 bases and J dropped 3; count of bases not matched to a gene: 11. CDR3 DNA sequence: TGTGCCAGCAGCCCTCTAGTTGGGACAGGGTTCTACGAGCAGTACTTC. Residues: CASSPLVGTGFYEQYF.

The chain employs TRBV12-3 or TRBV12-4 and TRBJ2-7; D perhaps matches TRBD1 (5 bases). Trimming shortened V by 5 bases and J by 4 bases, and 15 bases separated the two germline ends. This CDR3 spans 14 amino acids. The CDR3, as DNA: TGTGCCAGCAGTGGACATTACAAAATTTACGAGCAGTACTTC. This codes for CASSGHYKIYEQYF.

This clonotype has a handful of counts. V is TRBV4-1 and J is TRBJ2-3, with TRBD2 matching over 9 bases. J was trimmed by 5 bases and V by 5 bases; bases with no gene match: 14. From germline, CDR1 is MGHRA and CDR2 YSYEKL. CDR3 length equals 17 residues. CDR3 in amino acids: CASSFSGGRRDIDTQYF. In nucleotides, the CDR3 is TGCGCCAGCAGCTTTAGCGGGGGCCGAAGGGATATAGATACGCAGTATTTT.

The V gene is TRBV18, the J gene TRBJ2-5; D is unclear. The CDR3 extends over 13 amino acids. Germline V gene lookup returns CDR1 KGHSH and CDR2 LQKENI. Trimming left V 3 bases short and J 4 bases short, with 9 bases between. The CDR3 loop is CASSPRWGETQYF. CDR3 in DNA: TGTGCCAGCTCACCCCGGTGGGGAGAGACCCAGTACTTC.